This T cell receptor beta chain was identified in a study of blood T cell repertoires in COVID-19. Whole-study context: Collection of acute and convalescent COVID-19 samples took place in the United States, Italy and Spain. PBMCs, B-cell-depleted T cells, or T cells were the source of the cDNA or gDNA that made up the material.

Original handling: Estimation of nucleated cell counts relied on the amplification of reference gene primers. Measured with immunoSEQ multiplex PCR; TCRdb has only the in-frame clones, and not every one. That table furnishes V, J and clone size, whereas the DNA furnished D and trimming. The table lists 200,000 to 250,000 clones, around 86% of them singletons, with 1.5% to 2% in the top ten. Two negative PCRs, clearance, or symptom resolution had been documented for recovered Cohort 3 donors. This CDR3 comprises 14 residues. Between the trimmed V and J ends, which lost 6 bases and 4 bases, there was a span of 10 bases. Germline CDR1 is MDHEN and CDR2 is SYDVKM.

The TCR originated in a woman between 50 and 59 years old who had recovered from COVID-19. This chain joins TRBV28 and TRBJ2-6, with D unclear. Sequenced material: PBMCs or T cells enriched from blood (not recorded which). The CDR3 coding sequence is TGTGCCAGCAGAGAAAGCCCAGGGGCCAACGTCCTGACTTTC. This codes for CASRESPGANVLTF.